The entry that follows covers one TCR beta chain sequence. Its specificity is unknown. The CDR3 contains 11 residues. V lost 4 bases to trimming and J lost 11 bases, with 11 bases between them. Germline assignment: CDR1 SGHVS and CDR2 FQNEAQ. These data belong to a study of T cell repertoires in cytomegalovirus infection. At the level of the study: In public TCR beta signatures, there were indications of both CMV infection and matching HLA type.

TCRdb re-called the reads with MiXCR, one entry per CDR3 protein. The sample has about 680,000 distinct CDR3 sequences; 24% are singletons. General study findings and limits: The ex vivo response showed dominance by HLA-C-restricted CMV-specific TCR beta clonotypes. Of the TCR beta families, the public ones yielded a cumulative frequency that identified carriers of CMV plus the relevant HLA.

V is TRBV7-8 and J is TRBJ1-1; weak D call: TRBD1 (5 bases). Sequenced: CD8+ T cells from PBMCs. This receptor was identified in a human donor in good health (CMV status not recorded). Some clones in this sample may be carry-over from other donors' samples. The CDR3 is CASSSGAGAFF. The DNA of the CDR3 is TGTGCCAGCAGCTCTGGGGCAGGGGCTTTCTTT. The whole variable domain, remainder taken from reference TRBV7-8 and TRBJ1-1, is GAGVSQSPRYKVAKRGQDVALRCDPISGHVSLFWYQQALGQGPEFLTYFQNEAQLDKSGLPSDRFFAERPEGSVSTLKIQRTQQEDSAVYLCASSSGAGAFFGQGTRLTVV.